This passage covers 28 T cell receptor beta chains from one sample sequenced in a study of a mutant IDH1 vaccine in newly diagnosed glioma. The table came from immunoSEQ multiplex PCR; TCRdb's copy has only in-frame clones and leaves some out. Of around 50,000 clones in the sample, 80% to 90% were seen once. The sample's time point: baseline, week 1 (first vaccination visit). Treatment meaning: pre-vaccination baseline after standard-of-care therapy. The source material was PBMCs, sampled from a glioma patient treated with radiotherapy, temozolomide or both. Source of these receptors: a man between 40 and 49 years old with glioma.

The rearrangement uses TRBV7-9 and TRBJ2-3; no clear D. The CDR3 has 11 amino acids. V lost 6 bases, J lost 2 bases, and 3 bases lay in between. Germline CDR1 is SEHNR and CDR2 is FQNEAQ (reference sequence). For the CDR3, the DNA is TGTGCCAGCAGTTACACAGATACGCAGTATTTT. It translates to CASSYTDTQYF.

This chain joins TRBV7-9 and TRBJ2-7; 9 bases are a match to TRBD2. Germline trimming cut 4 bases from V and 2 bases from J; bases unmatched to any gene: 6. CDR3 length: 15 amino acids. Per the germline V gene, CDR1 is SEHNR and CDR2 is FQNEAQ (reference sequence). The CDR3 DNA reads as TGTGCCAGCAGCTCGGGGACTAGCCCCACCTACGAGCAGTACTTC. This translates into CASSSGTSPTYEQYF.

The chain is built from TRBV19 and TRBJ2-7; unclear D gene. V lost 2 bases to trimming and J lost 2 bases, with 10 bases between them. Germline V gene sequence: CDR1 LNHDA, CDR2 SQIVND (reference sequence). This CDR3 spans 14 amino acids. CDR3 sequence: CASSIRDPAYEQYF. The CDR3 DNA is TGTGCCAGTAGTATACGAGACCCAGCCTACGAGCAGTACTTC. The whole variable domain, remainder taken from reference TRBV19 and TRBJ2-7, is DGGITQSPKYLFRKEGQNVTLSCEQNLNHDAMYWYRQDPGQGLRLIYYSQIVNDFQKGDIAEGYSVSREKKESFPLTVTSAQKNPTAFYLCASSIRDPAYEQYFGPGTRLTVT.

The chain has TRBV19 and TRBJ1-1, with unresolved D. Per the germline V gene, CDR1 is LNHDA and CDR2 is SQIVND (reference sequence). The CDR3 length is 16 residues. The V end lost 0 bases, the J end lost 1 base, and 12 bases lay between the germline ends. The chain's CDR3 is CASSIDVGRKNTEAFF. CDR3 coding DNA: TGTGCCAGTAGTATAGATGTAGGCAGAAAGAACACTGAAGCTTTCTTT.

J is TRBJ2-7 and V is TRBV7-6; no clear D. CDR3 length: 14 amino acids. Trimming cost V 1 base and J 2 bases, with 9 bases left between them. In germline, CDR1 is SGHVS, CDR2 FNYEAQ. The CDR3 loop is CASSLGARPYEQYF. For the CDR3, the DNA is TGTGCCAGCAGCTTAGGTGCCCGCCCCTACGAGCAGTACTTC.

CDR3 region: CASSLTSSRELFF. CDR3 in DNA: TGCGCCAGCAGCTTGACTAGTTCCCGGGAGCTGTTTTTT. The rearrangement joins TRBV5-1 to TRBJ2-2, with D tentatively TRBD2 (5 bases). Germline-derived CDR1 and CDR2 are SGHRS and YFSETQ. The CDR3 consists of 13 residues. V was clipped by 1 base and J by 9 bases, with 10 bases between them. The whole variable domain, remainder taken from reference TRBV5-1 and TRBJ2-2, is KAGVTQTPRYLIKTRGQQVTLSCSPISGHRSVSWYQQTPGQGLQFLFEYFSETQRNKGNFPGRFSGRQFSNSRSEMNVSTLELGDSALYLCASSLTSSRELFFGEGSRLTVL.

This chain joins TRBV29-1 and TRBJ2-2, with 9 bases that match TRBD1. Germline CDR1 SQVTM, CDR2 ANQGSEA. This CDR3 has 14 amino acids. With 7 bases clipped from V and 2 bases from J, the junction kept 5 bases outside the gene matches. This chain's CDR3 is CSGYRGRNTGELFF. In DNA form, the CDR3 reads TGCAGCGGCTACAGGGGGCGAAACACCGGGGAGCTGTTTTTT.

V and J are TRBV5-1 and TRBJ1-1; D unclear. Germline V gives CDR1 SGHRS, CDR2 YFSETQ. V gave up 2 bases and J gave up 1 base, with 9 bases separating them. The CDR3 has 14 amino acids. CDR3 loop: CASSLPGSNTEAFF. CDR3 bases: TGCGCCAGCAGCTTACCGGGGTCGAACACTGAAGCTTTCTTT.

CDR3 residues: CASSPTSSYEQYF. The CDR3, as DNA: TGCGCCAGCAGTCCGACTAGCAGCTACGAGCAGTACTTC. The chain employs TRBV4-1 and TRBJ2-7; 7 nucleotides agree with TRBD2. Germline CDR1 is MGHRA and CDR2 is YSYEKL. With 6 bases clipped from V and 3 bases from J, the junction kept 5 bases outside the gene matches. This CDR3 has 13 residues.

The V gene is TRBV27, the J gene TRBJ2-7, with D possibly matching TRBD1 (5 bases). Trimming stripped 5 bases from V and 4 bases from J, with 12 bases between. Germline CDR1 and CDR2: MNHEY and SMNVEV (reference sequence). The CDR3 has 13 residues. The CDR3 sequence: CASSKGARYEQYF. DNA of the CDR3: TGTGCCAGCAGTAAAGGGGCAAGGTACGAGCAGTACTTC.

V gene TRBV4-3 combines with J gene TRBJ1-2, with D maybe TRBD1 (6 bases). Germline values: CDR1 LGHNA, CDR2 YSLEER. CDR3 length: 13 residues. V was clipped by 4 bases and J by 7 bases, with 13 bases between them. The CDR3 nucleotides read TGCGCCAGCAGCCCGGAGAACAGGGCTGGCTACACCTTC. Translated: CASSPENRAGYTF.

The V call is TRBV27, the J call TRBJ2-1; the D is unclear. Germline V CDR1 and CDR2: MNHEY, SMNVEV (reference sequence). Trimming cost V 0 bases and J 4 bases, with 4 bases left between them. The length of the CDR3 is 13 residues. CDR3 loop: CASSLSEYNEQFF. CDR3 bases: TGTGCCAGCAGTTTATCGGAATACAATGAGCAGTTCTTC.

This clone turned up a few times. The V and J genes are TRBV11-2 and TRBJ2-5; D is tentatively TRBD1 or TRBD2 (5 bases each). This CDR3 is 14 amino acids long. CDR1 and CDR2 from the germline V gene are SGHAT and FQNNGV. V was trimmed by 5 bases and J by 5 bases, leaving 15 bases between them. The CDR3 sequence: CASSATRWGETQYF. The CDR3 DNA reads TGTGCCAGCAGCGCGACCCGCTGGGGGGAGACCCAGTACTTC.

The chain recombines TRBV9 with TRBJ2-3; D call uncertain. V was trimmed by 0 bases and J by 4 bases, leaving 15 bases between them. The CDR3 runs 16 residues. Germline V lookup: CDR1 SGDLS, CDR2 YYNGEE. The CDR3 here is CASSVVVTSAADTQYF. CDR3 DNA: TGTGCCAGCAGCGTAGTAGTTACCTCCGCCGCAGATACGCAGTATTTT.

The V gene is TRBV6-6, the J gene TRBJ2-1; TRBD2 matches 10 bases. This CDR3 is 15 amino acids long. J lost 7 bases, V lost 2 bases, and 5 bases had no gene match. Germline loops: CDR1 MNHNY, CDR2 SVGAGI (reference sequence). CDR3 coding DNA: TGTGCCAGCAGTTACGGTAGCGGGAGGTCGAATGAGCAGTTCTTC. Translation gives CASSYGSGRSNEQFF.

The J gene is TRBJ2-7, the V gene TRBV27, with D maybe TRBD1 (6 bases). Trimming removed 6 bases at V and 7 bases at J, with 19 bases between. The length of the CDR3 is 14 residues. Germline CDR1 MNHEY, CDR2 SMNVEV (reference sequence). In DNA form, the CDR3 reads TGTGCCAGCAGAGCCGTGAACAGGGTGAATGAGCAGTACTTC. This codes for CASRAVNRVNEQYF.

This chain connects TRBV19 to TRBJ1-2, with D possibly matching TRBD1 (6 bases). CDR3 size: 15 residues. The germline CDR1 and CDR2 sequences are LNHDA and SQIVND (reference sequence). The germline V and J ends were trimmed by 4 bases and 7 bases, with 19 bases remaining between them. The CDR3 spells CASSNALWGPAGYTF. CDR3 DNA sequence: TGTGCCAGTAGTAATGCCCTGTGGGGGCCGGCTGGCTACACCTTC.

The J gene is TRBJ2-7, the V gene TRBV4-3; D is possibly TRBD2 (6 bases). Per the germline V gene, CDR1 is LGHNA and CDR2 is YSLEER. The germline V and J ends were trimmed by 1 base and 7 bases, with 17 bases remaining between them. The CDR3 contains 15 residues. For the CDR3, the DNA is TGCGCCAGCAGCCAAGGGGTAGCGGCCTTGGGTGAGCAGTACTTC. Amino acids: CASSQGVAALGEQYF.

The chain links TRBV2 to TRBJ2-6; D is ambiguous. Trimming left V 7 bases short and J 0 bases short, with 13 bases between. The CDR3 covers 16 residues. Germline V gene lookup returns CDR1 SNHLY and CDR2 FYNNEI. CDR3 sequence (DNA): TGTGCCAGCATGAGGTCTGGAAGCTCTGGGGCCAACGTCCTGACTTTC. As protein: CASMRSGSSGANVLTF.

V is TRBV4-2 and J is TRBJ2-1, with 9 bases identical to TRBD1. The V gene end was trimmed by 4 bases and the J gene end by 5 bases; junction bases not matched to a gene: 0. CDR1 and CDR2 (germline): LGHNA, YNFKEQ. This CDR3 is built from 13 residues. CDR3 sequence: CASSRDRDNEQFF. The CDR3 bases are TGTGCCAGCAGCCGGGACAGGGACAATGAGCAGTTCTTC.

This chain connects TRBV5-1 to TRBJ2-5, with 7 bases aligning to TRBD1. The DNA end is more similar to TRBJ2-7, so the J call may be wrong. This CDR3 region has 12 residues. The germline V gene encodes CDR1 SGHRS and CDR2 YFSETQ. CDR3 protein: CASRDSSYEQYF. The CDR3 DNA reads TGCGCCAGTCGGGACAGTTCCTACGAGCAGTACTTC.

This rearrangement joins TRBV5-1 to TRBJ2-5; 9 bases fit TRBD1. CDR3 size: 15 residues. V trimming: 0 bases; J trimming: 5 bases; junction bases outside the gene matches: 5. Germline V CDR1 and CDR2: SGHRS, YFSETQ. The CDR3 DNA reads TGCGCCAGCAGCTTGGGGACAGGGGTTTGGGAGACCCAGTACTTC. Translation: CASSLGTGVWETQYF. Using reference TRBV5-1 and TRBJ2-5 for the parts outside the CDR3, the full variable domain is KAGVTQTPRYLIKTRGQQVTLSCSPISGHRSVSWYQQTPGQGLQFLFEYFSETQRNKGNFPGRFSGRQFSNSRSEMNVSTLELGDSALYLCASSLGTGVWETQYFGPGTRLLVL.

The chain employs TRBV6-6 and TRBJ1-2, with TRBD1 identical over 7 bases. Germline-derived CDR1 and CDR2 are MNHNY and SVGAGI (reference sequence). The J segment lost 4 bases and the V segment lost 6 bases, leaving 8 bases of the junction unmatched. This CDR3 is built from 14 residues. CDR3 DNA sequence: TGTGCCAGCAGCTCCACCGGACAGGCCTATGGCTACACCTTC. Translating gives CASSSTGQAYGYTF.

The CDR3: CASRRGVRTEAFF. The DNA for the CDR3 is TGTGCCAGCCGTAGGGGAGTGCGCACTGAAGCTTTCTTT. V usage is TRBV19 and J usage is TRBJ1-1; D is perhaps TRBD1 (5 bases). CDR1 is LNHDA and CDR2 is SQIVND in the germline V gene (reference sequence). This CDR3 comprises 13 residues. V shed 9 bases and J shed 4 bases, with 15 bases lying between them.

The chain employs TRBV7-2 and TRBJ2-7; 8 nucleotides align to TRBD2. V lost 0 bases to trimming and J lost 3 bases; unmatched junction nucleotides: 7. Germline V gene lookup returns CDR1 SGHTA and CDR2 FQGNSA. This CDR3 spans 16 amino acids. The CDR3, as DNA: TGTGCCAGCAGCTTAGCGGCGAGCGGGAGTGTCTACGAGCAGTACTTC. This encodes CASSLAASGSVYEQYF.

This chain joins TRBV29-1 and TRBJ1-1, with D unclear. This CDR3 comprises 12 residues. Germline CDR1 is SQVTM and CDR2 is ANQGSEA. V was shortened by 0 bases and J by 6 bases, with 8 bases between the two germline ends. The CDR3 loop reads CSVEDQAAEAFF. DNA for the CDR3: TGCAGCGTTGAAGATCAGGCAGCTGAAGCTTTCTTT.

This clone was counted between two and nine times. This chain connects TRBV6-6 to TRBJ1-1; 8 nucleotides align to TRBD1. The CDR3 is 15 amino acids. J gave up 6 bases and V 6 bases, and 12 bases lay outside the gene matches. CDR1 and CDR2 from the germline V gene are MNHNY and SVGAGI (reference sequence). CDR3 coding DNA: TGTGCCAGCAGAGGACAGGGTGGGGTGTCGGCTGAAGCTTTCTTT. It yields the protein CASRGQGGVSAEAFF.

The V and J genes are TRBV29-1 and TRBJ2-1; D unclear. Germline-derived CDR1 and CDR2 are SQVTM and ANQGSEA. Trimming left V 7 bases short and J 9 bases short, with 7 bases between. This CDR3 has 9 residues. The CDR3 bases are TGCAGCGGGGTTTGTGAGCAGTTCTTC. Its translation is CSGVCEQFF.